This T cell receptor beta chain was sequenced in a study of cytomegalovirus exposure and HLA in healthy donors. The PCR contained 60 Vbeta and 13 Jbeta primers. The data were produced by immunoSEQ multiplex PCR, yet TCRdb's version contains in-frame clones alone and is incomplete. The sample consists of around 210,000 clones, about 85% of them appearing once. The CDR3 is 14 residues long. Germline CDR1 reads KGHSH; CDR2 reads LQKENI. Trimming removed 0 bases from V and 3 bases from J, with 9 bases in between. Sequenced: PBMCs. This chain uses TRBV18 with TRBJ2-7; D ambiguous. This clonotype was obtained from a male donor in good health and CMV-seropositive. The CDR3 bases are TGTGCCAGCTCACCACCGGTGCGAGTCTACGAGCAGTACTTC. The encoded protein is CASSPPVRVYEQYF.